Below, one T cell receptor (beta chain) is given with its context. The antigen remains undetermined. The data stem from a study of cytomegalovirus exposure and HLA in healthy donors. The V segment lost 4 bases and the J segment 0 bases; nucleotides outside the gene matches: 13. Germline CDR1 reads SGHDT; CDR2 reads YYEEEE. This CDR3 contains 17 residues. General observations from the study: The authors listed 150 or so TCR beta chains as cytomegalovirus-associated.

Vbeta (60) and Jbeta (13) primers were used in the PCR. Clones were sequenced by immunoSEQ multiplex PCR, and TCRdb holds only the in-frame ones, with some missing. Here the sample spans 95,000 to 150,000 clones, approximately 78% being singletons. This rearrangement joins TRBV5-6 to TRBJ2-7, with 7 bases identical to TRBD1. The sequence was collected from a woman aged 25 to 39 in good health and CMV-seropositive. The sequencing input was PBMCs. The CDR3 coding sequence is TGTGCCAGCAGCCCCCCAAGGGGGCGGGCCGCCTCCTACGAGCAGTACTTC. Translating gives CASSPPRGRAASYEQYF. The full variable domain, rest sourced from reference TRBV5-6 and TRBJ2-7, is DAGVTQSPTHLIKTRGQQVTLRCSPKSGHDTVSWYQQALGQGPQFIFQYYEEEERQRGNFPDRFSGHQFPNYSSELNVNALLLGDSALYLCASSPPRGRAASYEQYFGPGTRLTVT.